Shown below are 14 T cell receptor beta chains from a single sample sequenced in a study of cytomegalovirus exposure and HLA in healthy donors. Researchers ran the PCR with 60 Vbeta and 13 Jbeta primers. Sequencing used immunoSEQ multiplex PCR; TCRdb keeps in-frame clones, though not all of them. The sample comprises under 200,000 clones, over 70% of which are singletons, and over 3% rests with the top ten. The material sequenced was PBMCs. Source of these receptors: a woman aged 45 to 65 in good health and CMV-seropositive.

The chain has TRBV18 and TRBJ1-2, with a tentative D call TRBD1 (6 bases). In germline, CDR1 is KGHSH, CDR2 LQKENI. This CDR3 is built from 14 residues. V gave up 3 bases and J gave up 8 bases, with 16 bases separating them. The CDR3 coding sequence is TGTGCCAGCTCACCGACAGGCCTCATTGCGGGCTACACCTTC. This gives the protein CASSPTGLIAGYTF.

The V call is TRBV2, the J call TRBJ1-5; a weak D match, TRBD1 (5 bases). The V end lost 7 bases, the J end lost 1 base, and 14 bases lay between the germline ends. Looked up from germline, CDR1 is SNHLY and CDR2 is FYNNEI. This CDR3 is 15 amino acids long. DNA of the CDR3: TGTGCCAGCACCGCAATATCAGGGAGCAATCAGCCCCAGCATTTT. This translates into CASTAISGSNQPQHF. Filled out from reference TRBV2 and TRBJ1-5, the complete variable domain reads EPEVTQTPSHQVTQMGQEVILRCVPISNHLYFYWYRQILGQKVEFLVSFYNNEISEKSEIFDDQFSVERPDGSNFTLKIRSTKLEDSAMYFCASTAISGSNQPQHFGDGTRLSIL.

This sequence joins TRBV5-1 and TRBJ2-1; D is uncertain. The CDR3 is 15 residues long. Germline V gene data show CDR1 as SGHRS and CDR2 as YFSETQ. V was trimmed by 0 bases and J by 6 bases, leaving 13 bases between them. The CDR3 spells CASSLELPPSNEQFF. The DNA for the CDR3 is TGCGCCAGCAGCTTGGAACTCCCCCCGAGCAATGAGCAGTTCTTC.

The genes are TRBV5-4 and TRBJ2-5; D might be TRBD2 (7 bases). The CDR3 covers 16 residues. Germline loops: CDR1 SGHNT, CDR2 YYREEE (reference sequence). V gave up 2 bases and J gave up 5 bases, with 19 bases separating them. The CDR3 sequence: CASSFQRAGARETQYF. In DNA form, the CDR3 reads TGTGCCAGCAGCTTCCAAAGGGCGGGGGCACGGGAGACCCAGTACTTC.

This clone was observed a single time. The V gene is TRBV7-3, the J gene TRBJ1-1, with D unclear. V shed 2 bases and J shed 0 bases, with 10 bases lying between them. The length of the CDR3 is 15 residues. Germline values: CDR1 SGHTA, CDR2 FQGTGA. The CDR3 sequence: CASSLLPALNTEAFF. CDR3 sequence (DNA): TGTGCCAGCAGCTTACTACCAGCGTTGAACACTGAAGCTTTCTTT. Filled out from reference TRBV7-3 and TRBJ1-1, the complete variable domain reads GAGVSQTPSNKVTEKGKYVELRCDPISGHTALYWYRQSLGQGPEFLIYFQGTGAADDSGLPNDRFFAVRPEGSVSTLKIQRTERGDSAVYLCASSLLPALNTEAFFGQGTRLTVV.

With respect to this clone: One end of the junction does not line up with germline, which may come from a read error. The V call is TRBV7-7, the J call TRBJ2-7; 8 nucleotides line up with TRBD1. This CDR3 is 15 amino acids long. Germline V lookup: CDR1 SSHAT, CDR2 FNYEAQ (reference sequence). CDR3 protein: CASSLGAGGTDEQYF. The DNA for the CDR3 is TGTGCTAGCAGCTTAGGGGCAGGGGGCACCGACGAGCAGTACTTC.

The rearrangement links TRBV29-1 to TRBJ1-5; D call uncertain. Trimming took off 5 bases at V and 2 bases at J, with 10 bases between the two ends. Per the germline V gene, CDR1 is SQVTM and CDR2 is ANQGSEA. The CDR3 length is 13 residues. The CDR3 here is CSVSGSGNQPQHF. CDR3 coding DNA: TGCAGCGTTTCTGGCAGCGGCAATCAGCCCCAGCATTTT.

This clone was recorded only once. This sequence joins TRBV6-1 and TRBJ2-7, with D possibly matching TRBD1 (6 bases). From germline, CDR1 is MNHNS and CDR2 SASEGT. The CDR3 totals 12 residues. V was cut by 10 bases and J by 2 bases, with 12 bases left in between. The CDR3 bases are TGTGCCACCGAGGGGGATACCTACGAGCAGTACTTC. Translation: CATEGDTYEQYF.

The chain combines TRBV27 with TRBJ1-2; 7 bases line up with TRBD1. The junction had 7 bases not matched to a gene; V was cut back by 6 bases and J by 6 bases. The germline CDR1 and CDR2 sequences are MNHEY and SMNVEV (reference sequence). The CDR3 has 13 residues. CDR3 in amino acids: CASRLTGEHGYTF. CDR3 sequence (DNA): TGTGCCAGCAGATTAACAGGGGAACATGGCTACACCTTC.

This clone was picked up a small number of times. The V and J genes are TRBV11-2 and TRBJ2-3, with a possible D match to TRBD2 (6 bases). CDR1 and CDR2 from the germline V gene are SGHAT and FQNNGV. The CDR3 is made up of 14 amino acids. Trimming shortened V by 4 bases and J by 4 bases, and 12 bases separated the two germline ends. CDR3 nucleotide sequence: TGTGCCAGCAGCTATCAGGGAGGCGCAGATACGCAGTATTTT. This translates into CASSYQGGADTQYF.

The V and J genes are TRBV15 and TRBJ2-5; possibly TRBD1 for D (6 bases). V lost 5 bases to trimming and J lost 1 base, with 26 bases between them. Germline loops: CDR1 LNHNV, CDR2 YYDKDF (reference sequence). CDR3 length equals 19 residues. The CDR3 nucleotides read TGTGCCACCAGCTCGCTGGGGCAGGGGAAGGGTGGCGCCCAAGAGACCCAGTACTTC. Its protein is CATSSLGQGKGGAQETQYF.

This chain uses TRBV18 with TRBJ1-1, with D hard to call. V was clipped by 2 bases and J by 7 bases, with 17 bases between them. CDR3 size: 15 residues. Germline V gene data show CDR1 as KGHSH and CDR2 as LQKENI. The CDR3 loop is CASSPSSRLPYEAFF. The DNA for the CDR3 is TGTGCCAGCTCACCAAGTTCTAGGCTCCCGTATGAAGCTTTCTTT. Complete variable domain (other parts from reference TRBV18 and TRBJ1-1): NAGVMQNPRHLVRRRGQEARLRCSPMKGHSHVYWYRQLPEEGLKFMVYLQKENIIDESGMPKERFSAEFPKEGPSILRIQQVVRGDSAAYFCASSPSSRLPYEAFFGQGTRLTVV.

This clone was recorded once. V is TRBV27 and J is TRBJ2-1, with a weak D call TRBD1 (5 bases). This CDR3 has 13 amino acids. From germline, CDR1 is MNHEY and CDR2 SMNVEV (reference sequence). V lost 3 bases and J 4 bases, leaving 7 bases between the germline ends. The chain's CDR3 is CASSLQGYNEQFF. CDR3 sequence (DNA): TGTGCCAGCAGTTTGCAGGGTTACAATGAGCAGTTCTTC.

On this clone: An end of the junction does not agree with germline; a read error may underlie this. This chain joins TRBV7-7 and TRBJ2-2; D is uncertain. This CDR3 contains 14 residues. In germline, CDR1 is SSHAT, CDR2 FNYEAQ (reference sequence). The CDR3 sequence: CASKATANTGELFF. The CDR3 DNA sequence: TGTGCTAGCAAAGCAACAGCGAACACCGGGGAGCTGTTTTTT.